This T cell receptor beta chain is drawn from a study of somatic mutations in cytotoxic T cells in rheumatoid arthritis. Repertoires were generated with immunoSEQ multiplex PCR, while TCRdb's copy carries only in-frame clones and drops some. The profile shows around 9,000 clones, about 74% of them singletons. Germline V gene sequence: CDR1 KGHSH, CDR2 LQKENI. The ends were cut back, 0 bases at V and 4 bases at J, with 10 bases in the middle. The CDR3 runs to 14 residues. This TCR was recovered from an adult with rheumatoid arthritis. Input material: CD8+ T cells sorted from blood. V and J are TRBV18 and TRBJ2-7; D is unresolved. The DNA for the CDR3 is TGTGCCAGCTCACCACCAAGATCCCATTACGAGCAGTACTTC. Translated: CASSPPRSHYEQYF.